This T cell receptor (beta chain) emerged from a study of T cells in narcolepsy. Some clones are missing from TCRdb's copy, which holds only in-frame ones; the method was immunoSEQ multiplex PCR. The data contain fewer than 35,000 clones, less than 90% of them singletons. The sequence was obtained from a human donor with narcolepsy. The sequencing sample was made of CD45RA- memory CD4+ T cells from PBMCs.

The DNA for the CDR3 is TGCGCCCTAGGGGGCGGAGGTGGGGCTAACTATGGCTACACCTTC. Its translation is CALGGGGGANYGYTF. This chain uses TRBV10-1 with TRBJ1-2, with 7 nucleotides matching TRBD1. The CDR3 has 15 residues. Looked up from germline, CDR1 is WNHNN and CDR2 is SYGVQD (reference sequence). V shed 11 bases, J shed 0 bases, and the junction held 12 bases outside the gene matches.